Shown below are 2 T cell receptor beta chains from a single sample sequenced in a study of cytomegalovirus exposure and HLA in healthy donors. PCR primers comprised 60 Vbeta and 13 Jbeta primers. Assay used: immunoSEQ multiplex PCR; TCRdb lists only in-frame clones, some missing. The sample has around 180,000 clones, about three quarters seen once. The sample was PBMCs. The receptors were sampled from a woman in her thirties or forties in good health and CMV-seronegative.

The chain combines TRBV4-2 with TRBJ1-1, with a tentative D call TRBD1 (5 bases). Trimming cost V 4 bases and J 0 bases, with 18 bases left between them. This CDR3 region has 17 residues. Germline values: CDR1 LGHNA, CDR2 YNFKEQ. CDR3 amino acids: CASSPSRGSGVNTEAFF. Written as DNA, the CDR3 is TGTGCCAGCAGCCCTTCTCGGGGGAGTGGGGTGAACACTGAAGCTTTCTTT.

The genes are TRBV27 and TRBJ2-2; D not certain. The germline gives CDR1 MNHEY, CDR2 SMNVEV (reference sequence). The V and J ends lost 2 bases and 6 bases respectively, with 10 bases between them. CDR3 length equals 14 residues. The CDR3 DNA is TGTGCCAGCAGTTTAACTGACTCAGCCGGGGAGCTGTTTTTT. Translated, it gives CASSLTDSAGELFF.